This entry lists 21 T cell receptor beta chains sequenced from one sample in a study of blood T cell repertoires in COVID-19. Repertoires were generated with immunoSEQ multiplex PCR, while TCRdb's copy carries only in-frame clones and drops some. This sample has about 490,000 clones, with 75% to 90% found just once. Input material: peripheral blood. The receptors were sampled from a human donor in a cohort sampled during active COVID-19.

The chain recombines TRBV30 with TRBJ2-5; no clear D. Germline CDR1 is GTSNPN and CDR2 is SVGIG (reference sequence). Trimming cost V 1 base and J 5 bases, with 8 bases left between them. CDR3 length: 12 residues. The CDR3 region is CAWSAPTETQYF. The CDR3 nucleotides read TGTGCCTGGAGTGCCCCTACGGAGACCCAGTACTTC.

V is TRBV2 and J is TRBJ2-7, with 9 bases lining up with TRBD1. V was clipped by 8 bases and J by 4 bases; unmatched bases: 6. Germline V gives CDR1 SNHLY, CDR2 FYNNEI. CDR3 length equals 13 residues. The CDR3 reads CASRTGVQYEQYF. The CDR3 DNA follows: TGTGCCAGCCGGACAGGGGTCCAATACGAGCAGTACTTC.

The J gene is TRBJ2-7, the V gene TRBV5-4; TRBD1 agrees at 7 bases. V shed 4 bases, J shed 5 bases, and the junction held 3 bases outside the gene matches. This CDR3 is built from 12 residues. Germline V gene sequence: CDR1 SGHNT, CDR2 YYREEE (reference sequence). For the CDR3, the DNA is TGTGCCAGCAGCCCAACAGGGGACGAGCAGTACTTC. Its translation: CASSPTGDEQYF.

In this sample, this clone turned up once. V and J are TRBV6-6 and TRBJ1-1; 7 positions agree with TRBD1. CDR1 is MNHNY, CDR2 SVGAGI, per germline (reference sequence). The length of the CDR3 is 16 residues. The V segment lost 2 bases and the J segment 7 bases; nucleotides outside the gene matches: 13. The CDR3 loop reads CASSYTLKQGFLEAFF. In DNA, the CDR3 is TGTGCCAGCAGTTACACCTTGAAACAGGGGTTTCTTGAAGCTTTCTTT.

In its sample, this clone was seen a few times. The V call is TRBV2, the J call TRBJ2-7, with D possibly being TRBD2 (5 bases). V shed 3 bases and J shed 9 bases, with 12 bases lying between them. There are 12 residues in the CDR3. In germline, CDR1 is SNHLY, CDR2 FYNNEI. The DNA for the CDR3 is TGTGCCAGCAGTGACCATGCTGGGAGGCAGTACTTC. Protein product: CASSDHAGRQYF.

This clone was detected once. The gene calls are TRBV5-5 and TRBJ2-1, with TRBD2 as a possible D gene (6 bases). This CDR3 is 15 amino acids long. CDR1 is SGHKS, CDR2 YYEKEE, per germline (reference sequence). Trimming removed 0 bases at V and 6 bases at J, with 13 bases between. The CDR3 loop reads CASSLAGVISNEQFF. In DNA form, the CDR3 reads TGTGCCAGCAGCTTGGCGGGAGTAATATCCAATGAGCAGTTCTTC.

The rearrangement uses TRBV4-1 and TRBJ2-3, with 8 bases fitting TRBD2. With V trimmed by 0 bases and J by 4 bases, 9 bases remained unmatched. The CDR3 runs 17 residues. CDR1 is MGHRA, CDR2 YSYEKL, per germline. CDR3 in DNA: TGCGCCAGCAGCCAAGATGGCAGCGGGAGTGTCGCAGATACGCAGTATTTT. This translates into CASSQDGSGSVADTQYF.

The rearrangement links TRBV5-1 to TRBJ2-5, with D perhaps TRBD2 (6 bases). The CDR3 contains 18 residues. Germline CDR1 is SGHRS and CDR2 is YFSETQ. V was cut by 0 bases and J by 3 bases, with 21 bases left in between. CDR3 region: CASSLGTSGLEWEETQYF. CDR3 coding DNA: TGCGCCAGCAGCTTGGGGACTTCGGGACTTGAATGGGAAGAGACCCAGTACTTC.

The chain carries TRBV7-9 and TRBJ2-3, with D tentatively TRBD2 (6 bases). The CDR3 length is 15 residues. Per the germline V gene, CDR1 is SEHNR and CDR2 is FQNEAQ (reference sequence). V lost 8 bases and J 0 bases, leaving 15 bases between the germline ends. CDR3 in amino acids: CASGSLAPSTDTQYF. CDR3 in DNA: TGTGCCAGCGGGAGCCTAGCGCCTAGCACAGATACGCAGTATTTT. The full variable domain, its missing parts supplied by reference TRBV7-9 and TRBJ2-3, is DTGVSQNPRHKITKRGQNVTFRCDPISEHNRLYWYRQTLGQGPEFLTYFQNEAQLEKSRLLSDRFSAERPKGSFSTLEIQRTEQGDSAMYLCASGSLAPSTDTQYFGPGTRLTVL.

The chain combines TRBV30 with TRBJ2-2; 10 bases fit TRBD2. The CDR3 sequence is 14 residues long. Germline V gives CDR1 GTSNPN, CDR2 SVGIG (reference sequence). After removal of 8 bases from V and 0 bases from J, the junction contained 3 bases not matched to a gene. CDR3 sequence: CAGTSEANTGELFF. The CDR3 DNA sequence: TGTGCCGGGACTAGCGAGGCGAACACCGGGGAGCTGTTTTTT.

The V and J genes are TRBV5-4 and TRBJ1-1; the D gene is possibly TRBD1 (5 bases). Germline V gene data show CDR1 as SGHNT and CDR2 as YYREEE (reference sequence). The CDR3 extends over 16 amino acids. Trimming stripped 4 bases from V and 0 bases from J, with 16 bases between. The CDR3 coding sequence is TGTGCCAGCAGCCCCTCACAGGTGGGGATGAACACTGAAGCTTTCTTT. Translation gives CASSPSQVGMNTEAFF.

This chain uses TRBV27 with TRBJ2-4; TRBD1 matches at 8 bases. From germline, CDR1 is MNHEY and CDR2 SMNVEV (reference sequence). CDR3 length: 17 residues. The ends lost 0 bases at V and 7 bases at J; junction bases unmatched: 11. The CDR3 DNA sequence: TGTGCCAGCAGTTTATCGTCAGGGGGCGTTCATCGGAACATTCAGTACTTC. Its translation is CASSLSSGGVHRNIQYF.

The chain carries TRBV25-1 and TRBJ2-7; tentative D call: TRBD1 (5 bases). Trimming cost V 8 bases and J 5 bases, with 22 bases left between them. CDR3 length: 15 amino acids. Germline V lookup: CDR1 MGHDK, CDR2 SYGVNS. CDR3 protein: CASAISGQETHEQYF. The DNA for the CDR3 is TGTGCCAGCGCAATCTCAGGACAAGAGACCCACGAGCAGTACTTC.

The rearrangement links TRBV9 to TRBJ2-1; TRBD2 matches at 7 bases. The CDR3 sequence is 18 residues long. V shed 2 bases and J 6 bases; nucleotides not matched to a gene: 17. Per germline, CDR1 SGDLS and CDR2 YYNGEE. CDR3 DNA sequence: TGTGCCAGCAGCGTGTCCCCCTGGGTGGGAGGGTTATCCAATGAGCAGTTCTTC. It is translated as CASSVSPWVGGLSNEQFF.

V is TRBV11-2 and J is TRBJ2-5; 7 nucleotides align to TRBD2. The CDR3 runs to 18 residues. J was trimmed by 2 bases and V by 4 bases; bases with no gene match: 16. Germline CDR1 reads SGHAT; CDR2 reads FQNNGV. This CDR3 is CASSSRPLTSALQETQYF. The CDR3 nucleotides are TGTGCCAGCAGCTCCCGCCCACTCACTAGCGCCCTACAAGAGACCCAGTACTTC.

The chain carries TRBV14 and TRBJ2-1; unclear D gene. Germline V gene sequence: CDR1 SGHDN, CDR2 FVKESK. The CDR3 has 15 amino acids. V was cut by 4 bases and J by 9 bases, with 19 bases left in between. The CDR3 nucleotides read TGTGCCAGCAGCCTCCTACGGAGTAGGTATGGTGAGCAGTTCTTC. Protein product: CASSLLRSRYGEQFF.

J is TRBJ2-3 and V is TRBV4-2; 9 bases are a match to TRBD1. CDR3 size: 16 residues. V gave up 4 bases and J gave up 1 base; unmatched junction bases: 6. The germline CDR1 and CDR2 sequences are LGHNA and YNFKEQ. This CDR3 reads CASSPTRTGGTDTQYF. The DNA for the CDR3 is TGTGCCAGCAGCCCCACTCGGACAGGGGGCACAGATACGCAGTATTTT.

This clone was detected once. The V gene is TRBV12-5, the J gene TRBJ2-3; 8 positions match TRBD1. The CDR3 consists of 15 residues. The germline CDR1 and CDR2 sequences are LGHNT and FRNRAP. V shed 6 bases, J shed 0 bases, and the junction held 5 bases outside the gene matches. CDR3 amino acids: CASGPDRVSTDTQYF. The CDR3 DNA reads TGTGCTAGTGGCCCGGACAGGGTTAGCACAGATACGCAGTATTTT.

The chain combines TRBV30 with TRBJ1-2; D might be TRBD1 (6 bases). V shed 3 bases and J shed 5 bases, with 10 bases lying between them. Germline V gene lookup returns CDR1 GTSNPN and CDR2 SVGIG (reference sequence). CDR3 length: 12 amino acids. The DNA of the CDR3 is TGTGCCTGGAGCAAAGGACAGTATGGCTACACCTTC. It translates to CAWSKGQYGYTF.

The genes are TRBV12-3 or TRBV12-4 and TRBJ2-3; D remains unclear. The CDR3 is 13 amino acids. The V and J ends lost 6 bases and 7 bases respectively, with 14 bases between them. This CDR3 is CASSLTVSNTQYF. In DNA, the CDR3 is TGTGCCAGCAGCTTGACTGTATCAAATACGCAGTATTTT.

The J gene is TRBJ2-7, the V gene TRBV20-1; 9 bases are a match to TRBD2. Unmatched junction bases numbered 4, after V lost 3 bases and J lost 4 bases. CDR3 length equals 13 residues. The germline V gene has CDR1 DFQATT and CDR2 SNEGSKA (reference sequence). The CDR3 DNA reads as TGCAGTGCTAGTTATAGCGGGAGATACGAGCAGTACTTC. Its translation: CSASYSGRYEQYF.